The 24 T cell receptor beta chains below all came from one sample that was sequenced in a study of human T cells and chemical hapten exposure. TCRdb called the RACE reads again in MiXCR, with one record for every CDR3 protein. This sample has 89,000 or so distinct CDR3 sequences, with around 8.8% found just once. Regarding time point: pre-sensitization, week 0. Documented treatment: therapeutic diphenylcyclopropenone sensitization with weekly scalp DPC. The specimen was whole blood, collected in connection with sensitization to the hapten diphenylcyclopropenone (DPC). These receptors were collected from a man aged 35 to 55 with alopecia areata. Some clones in this sample may be carry-over from other donors' samples.

In its sample, this clonotype was seen many times. The chain employs TRBV29-1 and TRBJ1-2; 8 nucleotides match TRBD1. The CDR3 is made up of 13 amino acids. The ends lost 1 base at V and 8 bases at J; junction bases unmatched: 6. Germline V gene sequence: CDR1 SQVTM, CDR2 ANQGSEA. CDR3 region: CSVEALDRGGYTF. The CDR3 DNA sequence: TGCAGCGTTGAAGCTTTAGACAGGGGAGGCTACACCTTC.

This clonotype was counted between two and nine times. The chain carries TRBV5-8 and TRBJ2-3; 10 bases line up with TRBD2. The CDR3 runs to 16 residues. Germline V gives CDR1 SGHTS, CDR2 YDEGEE. V lost 3 bases to trimming and J lost 1 base; unmatched junction nucleotides: 5. CDR3 loop: CASSSHGTSGTDTQYF. The CDR3 region has the DNA TGTGCCAGCAGCTCCCATGGGACTAGCGGCACAGATACGCAGTATTTT.

This clonotype was found a few times. The V call is TRBV11-1, the J call TRBJ1-1, with D tentatively TRBD1 (5 bases). Between the trimmed V and J ends, which lost 1 base and 4 bases, there was a span of 10 bases. Per the germline V gene, CDR1 is SGHAT and CDR2 is FQDESV (reference sequence). The CDR3 length is 14 residues. Written as DNA, the CDR3 is TGTGCCAGCAGCTTAGGCTTGGGGGGCACTGAAGCTTTCTTT. Amino acids: CASSLGLGGTEAFF.

The rearrangement links TRBV28 to TRBJ2-3; D remains unclear. Per germline, CDR1 MDHEN and CDR2 SYDVKM. The germline V and J ends were trimmed by 4 bases and 3 bases, with 11 bases remaining between them. This CDR3 contains 14 residues. The CDR3 coding sequence is TGTGCCAGCAGTTGGGCGAGTCGGACAGATACGCAGTATTTT. Protein sequence: CASSWASRTDTQYF.

This clonotype occurred many times. The rearrangement uses TRBV6-2 or TRBV6-3 and TRBJ1-2; 10 positions match TRBD1. Germline loops: CDR1 MNHEY, CDR2 SVGEGT. V shed 8 bases, J shed 3 bases, and the junction held 9 bases outside the gene matches. This CDR3 spans 15 amino acids. Here the CDR3 reads CASSNRGQGHYGYTF. CDR3 bases: TGTGCCAGCTCAAATCGGGGACAGGGGCACTATGGCTACACCTTC.

This clonotype showed up just a few times. V usage is TRBV5-1 and J usage is TRBJ2-7, with a tentative D call TRBD1 (5 bases). Trimming left V 4 bases short and J 2 bases short, with 10 bases between. CDR3 length: 13 residues. Germline values: CDR1 SGHRS, CDR2 YFSETQ. This CDR3 reads CASSDADTYEQYF. CDR3 DNA: TGCGCCAGCAGCGATGCGGACACCTACGAGCAGTACTTC.

In this sample, this clonotype turned up a few times. The chain recombines TRBV28 with TRBJ2-6; D gene unclear. Trimming removed 6 bases at V and 2 bases at J, with 11 bases between. Germline CDR1 reads MDHEN; CDR2 reads SYDVKM. This CDR3 spans 15 amino acids. In DNA, the CDR3 is TGTGCCAGCAGCACTCCCCAGCCTGGGGCCAACGTCCTGACTTTC. Protein sequence: CASSTPQPGANVLTF. Based on the CDR3 plus reference TRBV28 and TRBJ2-6, the full variable domain is DVKVTQSSRYLVKRTGEKVFLECVQDMDHENMFWYRQDPGLGLRLIYFSYDVKMKEKGDIPEGYSVSREKKERFSLILESASTNQTSMYLCASSTPQPGANVLTFGAGSRLTVL.

This clonotype has a count of ten or more. The V and J genes are TRBV7-9 and TRBJ2-7; D is uncertain. The ends were cut back, 3 bases at V and 6 bases at J, with 6 bases in the middle. The CDR3 is 11 amino acids. Germline V lookup: CDR1 SEHNR, CDR2 FQNEAQ (reference sequence). The chain's CDR3 is CASSLPGEQYF. The CDR3 region has the DNA TGTGCCAGCAGCTTGCCTGGCGAGCAGTACTTC.

This chain connects TRBV2 to TRBJ2-2; no clear D. The CDR3 is made up of 14 amino acids. The V gene's germline CDR1 is SNHLY and CDR2 FYNNEI. The V gene lost 7 bases and the J gene lost 1 base, with 10 bases spanning the gap. The DNA of the CDR3 is TGTGCCAGCAATGCTTTTCGGAACACCGGGGAGCTGTTTTTT. The encoded protein is CASNAFRNTGELFF.

This clonotype was seen repeatedly, ten times or more. This sequence joins TRBV6-5 and TRBJ2-3; 9 bases align to TRBD1. The V segment lost 4 bases and the J segment 3 bases; nucleotides outside the gene matches: 5. Germline V lookup: CDR1 MNHEY, CDR2 SVGAGI. The CDR3 contains 15 residues. The CDR3 DNA is TGTGCCAGCAGTTTACAGGGGGCGCCGACAGATACGCAGTATTTT. Protein product: CASSLQGAPTDTQYF.

In its sample, this clonotype was seen many times. The chain has TRBV5-1 and TRBJ2-3, with 8 nucleotides matching TRBD1. With V trimmed by 6 bases and J by 3 bases, 12 bases remained unmatched. Germline assignment: CDR1 SGHRS and CDR2 YFSETQ. The CDR3 sequence is 16 residues long. CDR3 nucleotides: TGCGCCAGCACTCCGAGACAGGGGTTAGCGACAGATACGCAGTATTTT. Amino acid sequence: CASTPRQGLATDTQYF.

This chain connects TRBV6-2 or TRBV6-3 to TRBJ2-7, with D perhaps assigned TRBD1 or TRBD2 (5 bases each). Trimming removed 3 bases at V and 6 bases at J, with 12 bases between. The CDR3 loop spans 13 amino acids. Germline CDR1 is MNHEY and CDR2 is SVGEGT. The DNA for the CDR3 is TGTGCCAGCAGTTATTCGGGGACCCTCGAGCAGTACTTC. Amino acids: CASSYSGTLEQYF.

This clonotype has a count of ten or more. The genes are TRBV20-1 and TRBJ1-5; TRBD1 agrees at 8 bases. In germline, CDR1 is DFQATT, CDR2 SNEGSKA (reference sequence). The CDR3 covers 14 residues. The V segment lost 2 bases and the J segment 5 bases; nucleotides outside the gene matches: 5. CDR3 region: CSARQGARDQPQHF. CDR3 sequence (DNA): TGCAGTGCTAGACAGGGGGCGCGGGATCAGCCCCAGCATTTT.

This clonotype showed up just a few times. The chain has TRBV20-1 and TRBJ2-1; D is unresolved. Trimming pared 0 bases from V and 7 bases from J, leaving 10 bases between. The CDR3 is made up of 13 amino acids. Germline CDR1 and CDR2: DFQATT and SNEGSKA (reference sequence). CDR3 loop: CSARDRIGNEQFF. The CDR3 nucleotides read TGCAGTGCTAGAGATCGTATCGGGAATGAGCAGTTCTTC.

The chain links TRBV5-1 to TRBJ2-5; D may match TRBD1 or TRBD2 (5 bases each). The V end was cut by 4 bases, the J end by 5 bases, with 15 bases between. CDR3 length equals 14 residues. Germline CDR1 reads SGHRS; CDR2 reads YFSETQ. DNA for the CDR3: TGCGCCAGCAGCCGGGACGGGCGGTCGGAGACCCAGTACTTC. Translated: CASSRDGRSETQYF.

J is TRBJ2-7 and V is TRBV3-1, with D perhaps TRBD2 (6 bases). Germline V gene sequence: CDR1 LGHDT, CDR2 YNNKEL (reference sequence). V shed 2 bases and J shed 7 bases, with 12 bases lying between them. This CDR3 has 13 amino acids. Written as DNA, the CDR3 is TGTGCCAGCAGCCAAAACAGCGGAGGGGAGCAGTACTTC. It encodes CASSQNSGGEQYF.

This clonotype was picked up a small number of times. V is TRBV12-3 or TRBV12-4 and J is TRBJ1-4; no firm D call. V was trimmed by 5 bases and J by 14 bases, leaving 21 bases between them. The CDR3 runs to 14 residues. The CDR3 DNA is TGTGCCAGCAGTGTCAACGGCATCCCCCGTAGTCTGTTTTTT. As protein: CASSVNGIPRSLFF.

The sample holds many counts of this clonotype. The V call is TRBV29-1, the J call TRBJ1-5; 9 bases agree with TRBD1. Germline V gene data show CDR1 as SQVTM and CDR2 as ANQGSEA. Trimming took 6 bases from V and 1 from J; bases not matched to a gene: 4. The length of the CDR3 is 14 residues. The chain's CDR3 is CSVGTGLSNQPQHF. The CDR3 DNA is TGCAGCGTAGGGACAGGGCTAAGCAATCAGCCCCAGCATTTT.

Many counts were recorded for this clonotype. V is TRBV20-1 and J is TRBJ2-3; D is ambiguous. CDR1 is DFQATT, CDR2 SNEGSKA, per germline (reference sequence). Trimming left V 0 bases short and J 2 bases short, with 15 bases between. This CDR3 has 16 amino acids. Written as DNA, the CDR3 is TGCAGTGCTAGAGATCCCCGGCTGATTACCACAGATACGCAGTATTTT. Amino acids: CSARDPRLITTDTQYF.

The rearrangement uses TRBV10-3 and TRBJ2-5; 8 bases fit TRBD1. The CDR3 totals 14 residues. Germline loops: CDR1 ENHRY, CDR2 SYGVKD. Trimming took 8 bases from V and 5 from J; bases not matched to a gene: 10. Here the CDR3 DNA reads TGTGCCATCGCCTCGGGACAGGTGGCGGAGACCCAGTACTTC. The encoded protein is CAIASGQVAETQYF.

V is TRBV6-8 and J is TRBJ2-7; TRBD2 agrees at 8 bases. The germline V gene has CDR1 MNHGY and CDR2 SAAAGT. This CDR3 region has 16 residues. J was trimmed by 4 bases and V by 7 bases; bases with no gene match: 15. The CDR3: CASTAWRREAGYEQYF. The CDR3 region has the DNA TGTGCCAGCACCGCCTGGCGGCGGGAGGCGGGGTACGAGCAGTACTTC.

This clonotype was found a few times. V and J are TRBV28 and TRBJ1-1; D is ambiguous. CDR3 length equals 12 residues. Germline CDR1 MDHEN, CDR2 SYDVKM. V was shortened by 6 bases and J by 7 bases, with 12 bases between the two germline ends. In nucleotides, the CDR3 is TGTGCCAGCAGCTTCTTCAGCCGTGAAGCTTTCTTT. Amino acid sequence: CASSFFSREAFF.

This clonotype was observed a few times. V gene TRBV7-2 combines with J gene TRBJ1-1; a possible D gene is TRBD1 (5 bases). Germline CDR1 and CDR2: SGHTA and FQGNSA. The V gene lost 8 bases and the J gene lost 4 bases, with 17 bases spanning the gap. The CDR3 has 14 amino acids. The CDR3 coding sequence is TGTGCCAGCGGTGGTATAAGGGGAGGCACTGAAGCTTTCTTT. Its protein product is CASGGIRGGTEAFF.

The chain combines TRBV10-3 with TRBJ1-3; a weak D match, TRBD1 (5 bases). Trimming took off 7 bases at V and 0 bases at J, with 7 bases between the two ends. Germline assignment: CDR1 ENHRY and CDR2 SYGVKD. CDR3 length: 13 amino acids. CDR3 sequence: CAIKGSSGNTIYF. The DNA of the CDR3 is TGTGCCATCAAGGGGAGCTCTGGAAACACCATATATTTT.